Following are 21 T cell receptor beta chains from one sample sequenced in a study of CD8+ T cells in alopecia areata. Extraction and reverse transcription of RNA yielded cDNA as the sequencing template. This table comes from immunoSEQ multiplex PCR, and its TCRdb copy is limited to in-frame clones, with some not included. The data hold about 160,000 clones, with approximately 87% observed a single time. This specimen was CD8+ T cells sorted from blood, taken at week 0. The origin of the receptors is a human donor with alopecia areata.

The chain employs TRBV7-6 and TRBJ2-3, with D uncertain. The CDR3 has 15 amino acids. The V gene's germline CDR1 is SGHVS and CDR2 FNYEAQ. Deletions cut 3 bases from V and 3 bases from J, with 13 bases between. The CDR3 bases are TGTGCCAGCAGCTTGGGTCCTAGAGAAACAGATACGCAGTATTTT. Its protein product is CASSLGPRETDTQYF.

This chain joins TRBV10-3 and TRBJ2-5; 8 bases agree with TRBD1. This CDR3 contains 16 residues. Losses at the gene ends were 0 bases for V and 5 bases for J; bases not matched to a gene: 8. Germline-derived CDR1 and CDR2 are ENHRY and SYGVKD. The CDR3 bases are TGTGCCATCAGTGAGTCTTGGACAGGGCCCAGGGAGACCCAGTACTTC. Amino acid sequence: CAISESWTGPRETQYF.

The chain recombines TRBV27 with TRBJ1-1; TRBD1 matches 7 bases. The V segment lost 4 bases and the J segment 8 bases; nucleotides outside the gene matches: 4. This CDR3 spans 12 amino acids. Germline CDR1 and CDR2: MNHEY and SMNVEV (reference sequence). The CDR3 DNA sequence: TGTGCCAGCAGTTCCCTGGACAGGGAAGCTTTCTTT. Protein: CASSSLDREAFF.

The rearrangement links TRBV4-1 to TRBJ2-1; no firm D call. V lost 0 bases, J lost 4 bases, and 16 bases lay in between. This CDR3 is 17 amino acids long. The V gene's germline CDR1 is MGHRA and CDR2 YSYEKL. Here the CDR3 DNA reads TGCGCCAGCAGCCAAGATGCTGGCAGCCTACCTTACAATGAGCAGTTCTTC. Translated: CASSQDAGSLPYNEQFF.

CDR3 sequence (DNA): TGTGCCAGCAGCGAGCGGGGGGAGCAGTTCTTC. Translated, it gives CASSERGEQFF. The chain carries TRBV5-6 and TRBJ2-1; 8 positions match TRBD2. CDR3 length equals 11 residues. Trimming removed 4 bases from V and 10 bases from J; junction bases left unmatched: 1. The V gene's germline CDR1 is SGHDT and CDR2 YYEEEE.

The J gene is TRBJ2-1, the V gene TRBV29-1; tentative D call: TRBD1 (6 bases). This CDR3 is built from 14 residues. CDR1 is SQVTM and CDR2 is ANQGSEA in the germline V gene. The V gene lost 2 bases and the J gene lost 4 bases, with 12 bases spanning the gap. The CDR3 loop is CSVERTVLYNEQFF. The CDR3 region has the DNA TGCAGCGTTGAACGGACAGTCCTTTACAATGAGCAGTTCTTC.

CDR3 residues: CASSLGTGEMSNQPQHF. CDR3 DNA sequence: TGTGCCAGCAGCTTAGGGACAGGGGAAATGAGCAATCAGCCCCAGCATTTT. The rearrangement joins TRBV11-2 to TRBJ1-5; 9 positions agree with TRBD1. CDR3 length: 17 amino acids. The junction had 5 bases not matched to a gene; V was cut back by 1 base and J by 1 base. Germline lookup yields CDR1 SGHAT and CDR2 FQNNGV.

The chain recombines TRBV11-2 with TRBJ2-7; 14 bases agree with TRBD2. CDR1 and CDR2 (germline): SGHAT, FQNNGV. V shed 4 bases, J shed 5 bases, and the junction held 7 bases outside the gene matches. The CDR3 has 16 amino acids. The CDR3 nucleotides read TGTGCCAGCAGCTCGGGACTAGCGGGAGTAGGAGACGAGCAGTACTTC. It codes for CASSSGLAGVGDEQYF.

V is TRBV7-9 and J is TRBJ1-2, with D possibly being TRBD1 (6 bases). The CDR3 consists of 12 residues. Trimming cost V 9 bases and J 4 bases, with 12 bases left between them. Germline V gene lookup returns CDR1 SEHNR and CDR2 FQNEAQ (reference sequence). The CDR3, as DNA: TGTGCCAGTCAGGGGAACTTCTATGGCTACACCTTC. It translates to CASQGNFYGYTF.

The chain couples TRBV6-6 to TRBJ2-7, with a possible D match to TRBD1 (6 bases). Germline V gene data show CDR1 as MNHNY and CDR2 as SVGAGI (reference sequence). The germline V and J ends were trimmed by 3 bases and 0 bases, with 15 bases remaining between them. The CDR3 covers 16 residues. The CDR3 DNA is TGTGCCAGCAGTTATTCAACAGGGTATCCCTCCTACGAGCAGTACTTC. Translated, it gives CASSYSTGYPSYEQYF.

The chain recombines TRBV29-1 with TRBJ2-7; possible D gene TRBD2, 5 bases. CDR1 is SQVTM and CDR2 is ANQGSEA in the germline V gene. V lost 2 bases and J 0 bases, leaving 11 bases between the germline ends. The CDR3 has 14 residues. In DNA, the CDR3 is TGCAGCGTTGAACAGGCCACTAGCTCCTACGAGCAGTACTTC. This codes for CSVEQATSSYEQYF.

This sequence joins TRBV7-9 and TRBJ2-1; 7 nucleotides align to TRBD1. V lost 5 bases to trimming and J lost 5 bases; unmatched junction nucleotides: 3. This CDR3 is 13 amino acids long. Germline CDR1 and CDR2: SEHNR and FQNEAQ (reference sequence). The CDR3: CASSVGTDNEQFF. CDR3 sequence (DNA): TGTGCCAGCAGCGTAGGGACAGACAATGAGCAGTTCTTC.

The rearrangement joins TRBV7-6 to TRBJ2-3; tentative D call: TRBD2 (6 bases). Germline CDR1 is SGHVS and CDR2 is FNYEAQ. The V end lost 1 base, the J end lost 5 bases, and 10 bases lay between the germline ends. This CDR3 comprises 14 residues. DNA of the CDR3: TGTGCCAGCAGCTTAGGGGGGGAGATAGATACGCAGTATTTT. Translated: CASSLGGEIDTQYF.

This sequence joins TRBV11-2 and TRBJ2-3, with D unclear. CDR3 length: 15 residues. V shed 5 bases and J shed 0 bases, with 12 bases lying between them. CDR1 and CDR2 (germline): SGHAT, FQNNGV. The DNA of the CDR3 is TGTGCCAGCAGCAAAGAATTTATTAGCACAGATACGCAGTATTTT. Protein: CASSKEFISTDTQYF.

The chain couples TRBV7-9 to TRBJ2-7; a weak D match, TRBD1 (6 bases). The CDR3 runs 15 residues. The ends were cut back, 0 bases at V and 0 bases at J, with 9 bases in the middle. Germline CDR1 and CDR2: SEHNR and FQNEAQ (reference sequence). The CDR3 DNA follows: TGTGCCAGCAGCTTAGCCGACAGGAGCTCCTACGAGCAGTACTTC. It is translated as CASSLADRSSYEQYF.

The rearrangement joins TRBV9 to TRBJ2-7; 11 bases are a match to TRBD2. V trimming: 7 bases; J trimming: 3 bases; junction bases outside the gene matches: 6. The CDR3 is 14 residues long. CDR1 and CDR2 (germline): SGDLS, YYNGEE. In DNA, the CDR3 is TGTGCCAGCGGGGGACTAGCGGAAAACTACGAGCAGTACTTC. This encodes CASGGLAENYEQYF.

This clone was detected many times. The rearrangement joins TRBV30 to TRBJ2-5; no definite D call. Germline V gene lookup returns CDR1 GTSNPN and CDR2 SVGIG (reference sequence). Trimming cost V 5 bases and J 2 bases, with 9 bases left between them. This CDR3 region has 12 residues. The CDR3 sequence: CAWAFNQETQYF. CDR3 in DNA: TGTGCCTGGGCTTTTAATCAAGAGACCCAGTACTTC.

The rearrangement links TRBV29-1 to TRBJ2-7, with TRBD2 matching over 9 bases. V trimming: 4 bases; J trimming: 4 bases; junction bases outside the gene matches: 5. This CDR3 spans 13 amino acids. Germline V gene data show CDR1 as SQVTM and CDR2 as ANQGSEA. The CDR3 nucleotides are TGCAGCGTTGTTGAGCGGGGGGCTTACGAGCAGTACTTC. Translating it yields CSVVERGAYEQYF.

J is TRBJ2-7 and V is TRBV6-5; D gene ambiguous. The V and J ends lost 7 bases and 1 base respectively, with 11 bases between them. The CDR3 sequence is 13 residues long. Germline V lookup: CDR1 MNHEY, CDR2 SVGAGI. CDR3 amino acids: CASTPGLSYEQYF. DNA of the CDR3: TGTGCCAGCACCCCCGGGTTGTCCTACGAGCAGTACTTC.

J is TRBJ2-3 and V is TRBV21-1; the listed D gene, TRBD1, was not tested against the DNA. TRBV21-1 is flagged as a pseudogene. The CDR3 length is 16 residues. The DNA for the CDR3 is TGTGCCAGCAGCAAAAGCTGTCCCAGGGGTAAAGATACGCAGTATTTT. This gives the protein CASSKSCPRGKDTQYF.

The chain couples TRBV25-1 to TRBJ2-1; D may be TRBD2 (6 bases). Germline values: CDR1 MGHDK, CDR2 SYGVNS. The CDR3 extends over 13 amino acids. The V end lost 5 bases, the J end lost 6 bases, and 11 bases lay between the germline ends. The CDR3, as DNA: TGTGCCAGCAGTCGGGACTTCGGCAATGAGCAGTTCTTC. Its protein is CASSRDFGNEQFF.